This record looks at one T cell receptor (beta chain) sequence and its context. Its antigen is undetermined. Pre-surgery treatment included at least one anti-epileptic drug. Repertoires were generated with immunoSEQ multiplex PCR, while TCRdb's copy carries only in-frame clones and drops some. Of roughly 120,000 clones in the sample, 94% were seen once. Germline CDR1 is PRHDT and CDR2 is FYEKMQ (reference sequence). V dropped 5 bases and J dropped 2 bases, with 5 bases sitting between them. The CDR3 has 12 amino acids. This sample is drawn from a study of brain T cells in children with intractable seizures. Study observations and caveats: Patients' HCMV serostatus was unknown; virus specificity rests on CDR3 similarity alone. Pre- and post-surgery blood differed in depth, so pre-surgery absences may be undersampling.

The sequencing here drew on peripheral blood, taken at surgery. The chain links TRBV13 to TRBJ2-3, with D uncertain. This TCR was sampled from a boy under three years old with hemimegalencephaly and intractable seizures. The CDR3 DNA reads TGTGCCAGCAGCCTAAACACAGATACGCAGTATTTT. Translation: CASSLNTDTQYF.